Each of the 18 T cell receptor beta chains below was sequenced from the same sample in a study of Ad26.COV2.S vaccination and SARS-CoV-2 variants. TCRdb's copy holds only in-frame clones and misses some; the assay was immunoSEQ multiplex PCR. The sample consists of about 480,000 clones, approximately 90% of them appearing once. Treatment meaning: roughly 20 received Ad26.COV2.S at low or high dose, single or two shots; 5 received placebo; per-sample allocation not given. Day 63 following the first vaccine or placebo injection was when the samples were taken. Sequencing used peripheral blood, obtained in a trial of Ad26.COV2.S vaccine versus placebo. The receptors come from a person aged 18-65 years who received the Ad26.COV2.S COVID-19 vaccine or a placebo.

A few counts support this clone. The DNA of the CDR3 is TGTGCCAGCAGCGTGGCTAGCGGGACCCACGAGCAGTACTTC. Amino acids: CASSVASGTHEQYF. The chain carries TRBV9 and TRBJ2-7; 9 bases agree with TRBD2. The V and J ends lost 2 bases and 5 bases, in that order; junction bases with no gene match: 5. Germline V lookup: CDR1 SGDLS, CDR2 YYNGEE. CDR3 length: 14 amino acids.

This rearrangement joins TRBV6-6 to TRBJ1-3, with unresolved D. CDR3 length: 12 residues. V was clipped by 6 bases and J by 12 bases, with 15 bases between them. From germline, CDR1 is MNHNY and CDR2 SVGAGI (reference sequence). DNA of the CDR3: TGTGCCAGCAGCCACGTGGGAGGGAGCATATATTTT. It is translated as CASSHVGGSIYF.

The count of this clone is one. This rearrangement joins TRBV12-5 to TRBJ2-5; 7 nucleotides line up with TRBD1. This CDR3 has 15 amino acids. V shed 1 base, J shed 4 bases, and the junction held 6 bases outside the gene matches. Germline CDR1 reads LGHNT; CDR2 reads FRNRAP. CDR3 DNA sequence: TGTGCTAGTGGTTTGGGACAGGGTTTGGGAGAGACCCAGTACTTC. Amino acids: CASGLGQGLGETQYF.

The rearrangement uses TRBV29-1 and TRBJ1-4; D is unclear. The CDR3 loop spans 11 amino acids. Trimming removed 3 bases from V and 14 bases from J, with 13 bases in between. CDR1 is SQVTM, CDR2 ANQGSEA, per germline. The CDR3 DNA reads as TGCAGCGTTGATCAGGCCGGCGTGCTGTTTTTT. As protein: CSVDQAGVLFF.

On this clone: Other DNA sequences in this specimen translate into the identical CDR3. This chain links TRBV5-1 with TRBJ1-2, with no clear D. The CDR3 is 15 residues long. Germline values: CDR1 SGHRS, CDR2 YFSETQ. Between the trimmed V and J ends, which lost 0 bases and 4 bases, there was a span of 13 bases. CDR3 sequence: CASSLDRGARYGYTF. DNA for the CDR3: TGCGCCAGCAGCTTGGATCGAGGAGCCCGCTATGGCTACACCTTC.

In the case of this clone: The junction and the germline gene differ at one end; a read error may be behind it. The rearrangement uses TRBV5-1 and TRBJ1-1; tentative D call: TRBD1 (5 bases). The CDR3 loop spans 16 amino acids. Germline lookup yields CDR1 SGHRS and CDR2 YFSETQ. CDR3 coding DNA: TGCGCCGGCAGCTTGGGACGGACCGTAATGAACACTGAAGCTTTCTTT. Its protein product is CAGSLGRTVMNTEAFF.

The genes are TRBV5-4 and TRBJ2-1; a possible D gene is TRBD2 (6 bases). CDR1 SGHNT and CDR2 YYREEE come from the germline V gene (reference sequence). CDR3 length: 13 amino acids. Trimming stripped 1 base from V and 7 bases from J, with 9 bases between. The CDR3 sequence is CASSLIRGNEQFF. DNA for the CDR3: TGTGCCAGCAGCTTGATCCGGGGGAATGAGCAGTTCTTC.

V usage is TRBV19 and J usage is TRBJ2-7, with D possibly being TRBD2 (6 bases). The CDR3 contains 12 residues. From germline, CDR1 is LNHDA and CDR2 SQIVND (reference sequence). V lost 6 bases, J lost 4 bases, and 10 bases lay in between. CDR3 residues: CASSGSTYEQYF. For the CDR3, the DNA is TGTGCCAGTAGCGGGAGCACGTACGAGCAGTACTTC.

V is TRBV28 and J is TRBJ1-2; weak D call: TRBD1 (6 bases). The V and J ends lost 5 bases and 5 bases respectively, with 18 bases between them. From germline, CDR1 is MDHEN and CDR2 SYDVKM. The CDR3 totals 15 residues. The CDR3 here is CASSPEEWGLYGYTF. CDR3 nucleotides: TGTGCCAGCAGTCCAGAGGAGTGGGGGCTTTATGGCTACACCTTC.

The rearrangement joins TRBV28 to TRBJ2-7; D gene unclear. Looked up from germline, CDR1 is MDHEN and CDR2 is SYDVKM. CDR3 size: 11 residues. Between the trimmed V and J ends, which lost 6 bases and 3 bases, there was a span of 6 bases. CDR3 nucleotides: TGTGCCAGCAGACTGGACTACGAGCAGTACTTC. Its protein is CASRLDYEQYF. Full variable domain (rest looked up from reference TRBV28 and TRBJ2-7): DVKVTQSSRYLVKRTGEKVFLECVQDMDHENMFWYRQDPGLGLRLIYFSYDVKMKEKGDIPEGYSVSREKKERFSLILESASTNQTSMYLCASRLDYEQYFGPGTRLTVT.

The genes are TRBV25-1 and TRBJ1-1; tentative D call: TRBD1 (5 bases). The CDR3 extends over 13 amino acids. V gave up 4 bases and J gave up 4 bases, with 10 bases separating them. Germline CDR1 and CDR2: MGHDK and SYGVNS. DNA for the CDR3: TGTGCCAGCAGTGGGCGGGGGACCACTGAAGCTTTCTTT. Its translation: CASSGRGTTEAFF.

This clone was seen just once. The gene calls are TRBV2 and TRBJ2-3; D may match TRBD1 or TRBD2 (6 bases each). This CDR3 contains 15 residues. Germline CDR1 is SNHLY and CDR2 is FYNNEI. V was shortened by 4 bases and J by 3 bases, with 14 bases between the two germline ends. The chain's CDR3 is CASSGGASRTDTQYF. The CDR3 DNA follows: TGTGCCAGCAGTGGGGGGGCTAGCCGAACAGATACGCAGTATTTT.

The V gene is TRBV29-1, the J gene TRBJ2-1; D gene unclear. The germline V and J ends were trimmed by 7 bases and 0 bases, with 10 bases remaining between them. The germline V gene encodes CDR1 SQVTM and CDR2 ANQGSEA. The CDR3 totals 13 residues. CDR3 amino acids: CSADKSSYNEQFF. CDR3 coding DNA: TGCAGCGCTGACAAGAGCTCCTACAATGAGCAGTTCTTC.

This clone was seen only once. The chain employs TRBV6-2 or TRBV6-3 and TRBJ2-7, with D perhaps matching TRBD1 (5 bases). The germline V and J ends were trimmed by 2 bases and 5 bases, with 7 bases remaining between them. Looked up from germline, CDR1 is MNHEY and CDR2 is SVGEGT. This CDR3 comprises 12 residues. The CDR3 DNA sequence: TGTGCCAGCAGTTACGGACAAAACGAGCAGTACTTC. Amino acid sequence: CASSYGQNEQYF.

The chain couples TRBV6-5 to TRBJ1-5, with TRBD1 as a possible D gene (5 bases). Germline-derived CDR1 and CDR2 are MNHEY and SVGAGI. The V end lost 5 bases, the J end lost 4 bases, and 15 bases lay between the germline ends. The CDR3 covers 15 residues. CDR3 amino acids: CASSPRRGQNQPQHF. The CDR3 DNA sequence: TGTGCCAGCAGTCCTCGCCGGGGCCAAAATCAGCCCCAGCATTTT.

The chain has TRBV30 and TRBJ1-1, with D possibly being TRBD1 (5 bases). Trimming removed 1 base at V and 8 bases at J, with 17 bases between. CDR1 and CDR2 from the germline V gene are GTSNPN and SVGIG (reference sequence). CDR3 length: 14 amino acids. DNA of the CDR3: TGTGCCTGGAGTGGGCAGGTATGGTGGGACGAAGCTTTCTTT. Translation gives CAWSGQVWWDEAFF.

The genes are TRBV6-5 and TRBJ2-3; TRBD2 agrees at 9 bases. The junction had 9 bases not matched to a gene; V was cut back by 0 bases and J by 11 bases. Per germline, CDR1 MNHEY and CDR2 SVGAGI. The CDR3 covers 15 residues. The CDR3 nucleotides read TGTGCCAGCAGTTACTCCCCGCTAGCGGGGTGGGGGCAGTATTTT. Translation gives CASSYSPLAGWGQYF.

This chain links TRBV4-3 with TRBJ1-6; D may be TRBD1 (6 bases). The CDR3 consists of 19 residues. The V gene lost 0 bases and the J gene lost 9 bases, with 24 bases spanning the gap. CDR1 and CDR2 from the germline V gene are LGHNA and YSLEER. CDR3 sequence reads: CASSQETGALMGGGSPLHF. Here the CDR3 DNA reads TGCGCCAGCAGCCAAGAGACGGGGGCTCTTATGGGAGGGGGTTCACCCCTCCACTTT.